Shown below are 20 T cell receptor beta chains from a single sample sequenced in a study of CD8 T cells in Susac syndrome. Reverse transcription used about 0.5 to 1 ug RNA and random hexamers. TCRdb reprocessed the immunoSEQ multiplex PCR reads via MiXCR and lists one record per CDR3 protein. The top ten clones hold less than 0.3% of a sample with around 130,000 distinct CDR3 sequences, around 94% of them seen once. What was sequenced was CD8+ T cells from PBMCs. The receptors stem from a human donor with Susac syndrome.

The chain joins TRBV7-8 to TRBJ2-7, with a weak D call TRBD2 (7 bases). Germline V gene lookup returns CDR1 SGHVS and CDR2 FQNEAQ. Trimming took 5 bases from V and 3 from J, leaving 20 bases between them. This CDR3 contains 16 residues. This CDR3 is CASSPGGWDILYEQYF. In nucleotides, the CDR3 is TGTGCCAGCAGCCCGGGGGGTTGGGACATCCTCTACGAGCAGTACTTC.

The CDR3 sequence is CASSYSRTLRGGYTF. In DNA, the CDR3 is TGTGCCAGCAGTTACTCGAGGACCCTAAGGGGTGGCTACACCTTC. This sequence joins TRBV6-5 and TRBJ1-2; TRBD1 might be the D (5 bases). V lost 0 bases and J 7 bases, leaving 15 bases between the germline ends. CDR1 and CDR2 (germline): MNHEY, SVGAGI. The CDR3 spans 15 residues.

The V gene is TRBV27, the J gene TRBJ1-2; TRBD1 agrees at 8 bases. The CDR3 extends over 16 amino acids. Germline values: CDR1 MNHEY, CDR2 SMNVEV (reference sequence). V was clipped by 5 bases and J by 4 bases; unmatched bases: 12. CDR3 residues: CASSPSTGANFYGYTF. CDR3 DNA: TGTGCCAGCAGTCCCTCGACAGGGGCAAACTTCTATGGCTACACCTTC.

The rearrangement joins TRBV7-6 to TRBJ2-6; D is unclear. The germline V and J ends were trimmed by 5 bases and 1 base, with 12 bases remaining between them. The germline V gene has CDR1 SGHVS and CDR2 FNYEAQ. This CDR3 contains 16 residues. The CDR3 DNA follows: TGTGCCAGCAGCCTAAGAGGCCTATCTGGGGCCAACGTCCTGACTTTC. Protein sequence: CASSLRGLSGANVLTF.

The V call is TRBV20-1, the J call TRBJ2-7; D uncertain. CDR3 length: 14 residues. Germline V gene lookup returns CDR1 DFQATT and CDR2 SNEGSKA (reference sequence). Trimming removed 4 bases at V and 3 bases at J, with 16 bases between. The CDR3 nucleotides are TGCAGTGCTACCGGACGGTCTTCGATCTACGAGCAGTACTTC. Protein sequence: CSATGRSSIYEQYF.

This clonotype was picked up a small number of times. CDR3 in DNA: TGTGCCAGCGGAACCACAGGGAACACTGAAGCTTTCTTT. It codes for CASGTTGNTEAFF. The chain links TRBV27 to TRBJ1-1; D is possibly TRBD1 (5 bases). The length of the CDR3 is 13 residues. Trimming pared 8 bases from V and 1 base from J, leaving 11 bases between. Germline CDR1 reads MNHEY; CDR2 reads SMNVEV (reference sequence).

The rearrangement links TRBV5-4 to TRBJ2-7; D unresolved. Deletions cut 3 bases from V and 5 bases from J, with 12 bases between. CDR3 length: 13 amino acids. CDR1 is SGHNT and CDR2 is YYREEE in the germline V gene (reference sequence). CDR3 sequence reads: CASSYRSTDEQYF. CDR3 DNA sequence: TGTGCCAGCAGCTACCGCTCGACGGACGAGCAGTACTTC.

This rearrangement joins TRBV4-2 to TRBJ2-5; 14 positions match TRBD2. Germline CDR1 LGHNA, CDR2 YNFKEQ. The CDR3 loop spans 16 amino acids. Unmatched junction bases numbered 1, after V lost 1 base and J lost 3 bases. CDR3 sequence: CASSQAGLAGEETQYF. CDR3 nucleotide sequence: TGTGCCAGCAGCCAAGCGGGACTAGCGGGGGAAGAGACCCAGTACTTC.

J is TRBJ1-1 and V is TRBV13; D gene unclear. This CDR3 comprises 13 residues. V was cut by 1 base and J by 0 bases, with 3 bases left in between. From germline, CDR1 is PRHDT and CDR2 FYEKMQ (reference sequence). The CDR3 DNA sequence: TGTGCCAGCAGCTTAGACCTGAACACTGAAGCTTTCTTT. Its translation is CASSLDLNTEAFF.

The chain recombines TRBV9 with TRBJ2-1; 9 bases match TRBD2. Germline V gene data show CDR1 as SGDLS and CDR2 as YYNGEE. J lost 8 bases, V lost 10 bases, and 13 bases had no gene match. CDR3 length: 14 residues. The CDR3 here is CAVGPGGGGDEQFF. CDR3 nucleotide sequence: TGTGCCGTGGGGCCTGGCGGGGGGGGAGATGAGCAGTTCTTC.

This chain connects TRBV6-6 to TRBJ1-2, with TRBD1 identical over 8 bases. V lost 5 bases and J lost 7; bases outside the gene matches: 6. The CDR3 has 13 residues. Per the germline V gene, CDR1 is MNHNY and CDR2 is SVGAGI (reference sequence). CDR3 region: CASSTDRAAGYTF. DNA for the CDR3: TGTGCCAGCAGTACGGACAGGGCGGCTGGCTACACCTTC.

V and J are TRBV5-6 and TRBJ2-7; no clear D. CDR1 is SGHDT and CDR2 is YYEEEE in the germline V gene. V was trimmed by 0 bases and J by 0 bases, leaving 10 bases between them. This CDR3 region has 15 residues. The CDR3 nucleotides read TGTGCCAGCAGCTTGGACGGTGGAGCCTCCTACGAGCAGTACTTC. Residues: CASSLDGGASYEQYF.

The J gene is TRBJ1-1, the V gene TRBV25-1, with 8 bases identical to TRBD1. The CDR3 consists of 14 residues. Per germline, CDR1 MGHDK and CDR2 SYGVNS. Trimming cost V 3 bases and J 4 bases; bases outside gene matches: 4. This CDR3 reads CASSDQGAGTEAFF. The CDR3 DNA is TGTGCCAGCAGTGATCAGGGGGCTGGCACTGAAGCTTTCTTT.

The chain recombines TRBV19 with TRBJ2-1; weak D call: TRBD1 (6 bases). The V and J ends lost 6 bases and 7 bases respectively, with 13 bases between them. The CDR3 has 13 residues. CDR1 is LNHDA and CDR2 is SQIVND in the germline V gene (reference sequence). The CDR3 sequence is CASSPGTTNEQFF. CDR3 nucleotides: TGTGCCAGTAGCCCGGGGACAACTAATGAGCAGTTCTTC.

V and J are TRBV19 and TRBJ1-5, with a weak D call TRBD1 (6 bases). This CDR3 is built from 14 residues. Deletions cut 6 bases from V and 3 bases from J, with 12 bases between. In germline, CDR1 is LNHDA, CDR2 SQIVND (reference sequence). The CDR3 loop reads CASRLRDTNQPQHF. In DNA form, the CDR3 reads TGTGCCAGTAGACTCCGGGACACCAATCAGCCCCAGCATTTT.

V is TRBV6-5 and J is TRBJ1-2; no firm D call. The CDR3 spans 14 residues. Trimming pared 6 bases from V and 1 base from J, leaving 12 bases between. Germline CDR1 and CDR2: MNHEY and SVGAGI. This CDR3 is CASSGDNLNYGYTF. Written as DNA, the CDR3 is TGTGCCAGCAGCGGCGATAATCTTAACTATGGCTACACCTTC.

The CDR3 sequence is CATNRDSHEQYF. CDR3 sequence (DNA): TGTGCCACCAACCGGGACAGCCACGAGCAGTACTTC. The chain couples TRBV12-3 or TRBV12-4 to TRBJ2-7, with 7 bases fitting TRBD1. The CDR3 is 12 amino acids. The junction had 8 bases not matched to a gene; V was cut back by 10 bases and J by 5 bases.

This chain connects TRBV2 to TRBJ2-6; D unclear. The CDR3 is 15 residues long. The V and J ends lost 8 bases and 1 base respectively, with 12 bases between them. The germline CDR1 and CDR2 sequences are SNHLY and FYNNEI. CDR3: CASLLSRSGANVLTF. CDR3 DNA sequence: TGTGCCAGCCTTTTGAGCCGGTCTGGGGCCAACGTCCTGACTTTC.

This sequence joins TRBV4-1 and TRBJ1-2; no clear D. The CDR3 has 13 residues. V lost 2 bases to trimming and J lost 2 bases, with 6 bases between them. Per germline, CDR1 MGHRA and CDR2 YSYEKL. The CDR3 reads CASSQPANYGYTF. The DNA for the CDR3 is TGCGCCAGCAGCCAACCGGCAAACTATGGCTACACCTTC.

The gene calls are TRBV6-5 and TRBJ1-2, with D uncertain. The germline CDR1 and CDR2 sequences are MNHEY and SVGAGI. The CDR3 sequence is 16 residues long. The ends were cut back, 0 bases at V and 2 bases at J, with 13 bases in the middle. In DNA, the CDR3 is TGTGCCAGCAGTTACTCTACCTACGGACCGAACTATGGCTACACCTTC. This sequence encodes CASSYSTYGPNYGYTF.